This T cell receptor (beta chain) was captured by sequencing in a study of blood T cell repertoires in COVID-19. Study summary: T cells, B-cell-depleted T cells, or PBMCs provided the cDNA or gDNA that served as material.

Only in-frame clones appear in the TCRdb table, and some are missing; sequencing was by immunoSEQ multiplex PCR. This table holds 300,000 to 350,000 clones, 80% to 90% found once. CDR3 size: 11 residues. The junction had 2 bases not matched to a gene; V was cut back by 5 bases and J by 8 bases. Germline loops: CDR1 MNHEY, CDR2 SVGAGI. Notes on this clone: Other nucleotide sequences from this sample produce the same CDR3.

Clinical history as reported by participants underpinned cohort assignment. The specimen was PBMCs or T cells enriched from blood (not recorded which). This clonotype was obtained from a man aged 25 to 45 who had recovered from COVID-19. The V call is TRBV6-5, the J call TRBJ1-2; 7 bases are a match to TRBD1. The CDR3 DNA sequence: TGTGCCAGCAGTAGAGGGGGCGGCTACACCTTC. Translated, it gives CASSRGGGYTF.